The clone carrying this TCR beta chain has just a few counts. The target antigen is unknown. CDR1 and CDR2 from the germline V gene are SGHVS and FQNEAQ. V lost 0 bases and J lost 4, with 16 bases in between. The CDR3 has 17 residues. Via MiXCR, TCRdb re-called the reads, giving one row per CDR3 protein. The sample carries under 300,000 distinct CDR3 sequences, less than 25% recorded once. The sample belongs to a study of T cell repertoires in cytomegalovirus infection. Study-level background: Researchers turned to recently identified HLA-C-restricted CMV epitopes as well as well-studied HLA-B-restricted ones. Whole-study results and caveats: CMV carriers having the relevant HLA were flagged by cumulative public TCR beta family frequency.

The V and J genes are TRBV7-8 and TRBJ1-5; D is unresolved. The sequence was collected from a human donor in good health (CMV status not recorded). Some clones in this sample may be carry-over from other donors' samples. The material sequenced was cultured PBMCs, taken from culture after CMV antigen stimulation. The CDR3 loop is CASSLAAFPGVNQPQHF. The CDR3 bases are TGTGCCAGCAGCTTAGCGGCTTTTCCCGGGGTAAATCAGCCCCAGCATTTT.